This entry describes one T cell receptor beta chain. This entry is derived from a study of T cell changes during pregnancy in multiple sclerosis. Measured with immunoSEQ multiplex PCR; TCRdb has only the in-frame clones, and not every one. Of some 39,000 clones in the sample, roughly 90% are singletons; the top ten hold 3.5% to 5%. From germline, CDR1 is PRHDT and CDR2 FYEKMQ (reference sequence). This CDR3 has 12 amino acids. V lost 4 bases and J 4 bases, leaving 8 bases between the germline ends. J is TRBJ2-7 and V is TRBV13; no definite D call. This specimen was CD8+ T cells from peripheral blood mononuclear cells, taken in the first trimester of pregnancy. This receptor was taken from a female donor with multiple sclerosis, enrolled in a pregnancy study. CDR3 DNA sequence: TGTGCCAGCAGCTCGCCGAGTTACGAGCAGTACTTC. Amino acid sequence: CASSSPSYEQYF.